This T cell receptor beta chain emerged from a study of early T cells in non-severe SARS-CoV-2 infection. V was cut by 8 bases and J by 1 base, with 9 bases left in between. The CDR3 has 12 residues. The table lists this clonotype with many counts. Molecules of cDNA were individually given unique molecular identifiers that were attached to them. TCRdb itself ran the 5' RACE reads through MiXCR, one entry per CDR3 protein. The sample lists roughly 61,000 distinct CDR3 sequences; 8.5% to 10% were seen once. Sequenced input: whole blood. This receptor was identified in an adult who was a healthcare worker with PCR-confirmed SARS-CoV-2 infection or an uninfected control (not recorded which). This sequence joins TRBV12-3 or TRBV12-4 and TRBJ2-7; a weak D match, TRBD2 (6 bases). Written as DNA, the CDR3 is TGTGCCAGCGGAGGGGAGTCCTACGAGCAGTACTTC. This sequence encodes CASGGESYEQYF.